This T cell receptor beta chain is drawn from a study of OX40 agonist ivuxolimab in advanced cancers. Method: immunoSEQ multiplex PCR; TCRdb's copy keeps in-frame clones and lacks some. The sample has about 79,000 clones, just over 85% seen once; the top ten hold around 4.3%. V was clipped by 10 bases and J by 0 bases, with 15 bases between them. Germline-derived CDR1 and CDR2 are LNHDA and SQIVND (reference sequence). The CDR3 covers 14 residues. The receptor was derived from an adult with an advanced solid tumor such as melanoma, head and neck, liver or kidney cancer. The material sequenced was CD4+ or CD8+ T cells sorted from blood, taken in a trial of the OX40 agonist ivuxolimab. The chain joins TRBV19 to TRBJ1-2; no firm D call. The CDR3 nucleotides are TGTGCCACCGCCGATGGATGGCCTAACTATGGCTACACCTTC. Its translation is CATADGWPNYGYTF. Full variable domain (rest looked up from reference TRBV19 and TRBJ1-2): DGGITQSPKYLFRKEGQNVTLSCEQNLNHDAMYWYRQDPGQGLRLIYYSQIVNDFQKGDIAEGYSVSREKKESFPLTVTSAQKNPTAFYLCATADGWPNYGYTFGSGTRLTVV.